This T cell receptor beta chain emerged from a study of regulatory T cells in long-lasting Graves disease. On the study more broadly: Persistent Graves' disease meant over 5 years of antithyroid drugs with positive TSH receptor antibodies.

The time point here: persistent/refractory GD, antithyroid drugs over 5 years with positive TRAb. With RNA extracted from PBMCs as input, the TCR library was made. Both iRepertoire HTBI primers and Arm-PCR of CDR3 regions were used to build the TCR beta libraries. TCRdb re-derived calls from the multiplex PCR reads in MiXCR, one entry per CDR3 protein. In the table there are about 300,000 distinct CDR3 sequences, under 25% of which are singletons. CDR3 length: 14 amino acids. From germline, CDR1 is SGHTA and CDR2 FQGNSA. Trimming removed 5 bases from V and 4 bases from J, with 14 bases in between. The sample holds many counts of this clonotype.

This chain connects TRBV7-2 to TRBJ1-2, with D possibly TRBD1 on 5 matching bases. The clonotype originates from a female donor with Graves disease. This specimen was peripheral blood mononuclear cells (PBMCs), taken when the disease was refractory, from a patient treated with antithyroid drugs. DNA for the CDR3: TGTGCCAGCAGCCTCAGGGTAACGGCCTATGGCTACACCTTC. Protein: CASSLRVTAYGYTF.